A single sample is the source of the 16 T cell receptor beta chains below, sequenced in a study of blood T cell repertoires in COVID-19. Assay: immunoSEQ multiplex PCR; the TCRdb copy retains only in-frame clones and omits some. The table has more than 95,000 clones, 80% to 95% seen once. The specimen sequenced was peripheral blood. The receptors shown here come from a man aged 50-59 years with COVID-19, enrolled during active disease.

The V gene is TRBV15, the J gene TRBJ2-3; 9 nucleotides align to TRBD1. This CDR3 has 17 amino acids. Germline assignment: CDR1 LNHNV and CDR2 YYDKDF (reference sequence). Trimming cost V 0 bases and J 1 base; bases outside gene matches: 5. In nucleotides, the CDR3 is TGTGCCACCAGCAGAGATGGTGGGACAGGGCGCACAGATACGCAGTATTTT. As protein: CATSRDGGTGRTDTQYF.

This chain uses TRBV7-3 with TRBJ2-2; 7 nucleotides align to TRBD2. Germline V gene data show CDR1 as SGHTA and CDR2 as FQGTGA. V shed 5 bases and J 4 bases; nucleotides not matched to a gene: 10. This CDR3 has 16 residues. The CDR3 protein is CASSPESGRATGELFF. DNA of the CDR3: TGTGCCAGCAGCCCGGAGAGTGGGAGGGCCACCGGGGAGCTGTTTTTT.

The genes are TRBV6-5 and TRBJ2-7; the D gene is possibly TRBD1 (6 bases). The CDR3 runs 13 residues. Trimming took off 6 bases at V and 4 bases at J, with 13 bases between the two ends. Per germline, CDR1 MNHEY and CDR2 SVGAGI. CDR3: CASRQQGGYEQYF. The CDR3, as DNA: TGTGCCAGCAGGCAACAGGGTGGATACGAGCAGTACTTC.

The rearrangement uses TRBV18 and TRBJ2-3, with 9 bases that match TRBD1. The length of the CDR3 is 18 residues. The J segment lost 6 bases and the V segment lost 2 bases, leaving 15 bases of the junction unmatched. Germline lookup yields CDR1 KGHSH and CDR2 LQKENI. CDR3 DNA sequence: TGTGCCAGCTCACCAGTGACCTCCGGGACAGGGAGTCCGGATACGCAGTATTTT. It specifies CASSPVTSGTGSPDTQYF.

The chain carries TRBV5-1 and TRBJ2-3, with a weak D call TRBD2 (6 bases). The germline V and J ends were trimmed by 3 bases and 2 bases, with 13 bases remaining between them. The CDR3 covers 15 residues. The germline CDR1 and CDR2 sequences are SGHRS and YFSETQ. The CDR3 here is CASSSGPGLTDTQYF. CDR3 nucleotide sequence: TGCGCCAGCAGCTCCGGACCGGGACTCACAGATACGCAGTATTTT.

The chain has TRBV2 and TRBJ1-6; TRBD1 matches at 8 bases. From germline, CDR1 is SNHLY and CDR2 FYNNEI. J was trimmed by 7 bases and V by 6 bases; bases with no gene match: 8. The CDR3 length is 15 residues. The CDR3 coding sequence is TGTGCCAGCAGGTCCGGGACAGGAGAAAATTCACCCCTCCACTTT. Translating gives CASRSGTGENSPLHF.

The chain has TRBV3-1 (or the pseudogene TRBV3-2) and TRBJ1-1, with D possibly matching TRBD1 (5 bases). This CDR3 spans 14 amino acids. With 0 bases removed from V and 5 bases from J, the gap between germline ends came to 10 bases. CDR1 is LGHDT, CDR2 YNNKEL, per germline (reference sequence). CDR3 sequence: CASSQELGATEAFF. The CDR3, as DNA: TGTGCCAGCAGCCAAGAGCTAGGGGCGACTGAAGCTTTCTTT.

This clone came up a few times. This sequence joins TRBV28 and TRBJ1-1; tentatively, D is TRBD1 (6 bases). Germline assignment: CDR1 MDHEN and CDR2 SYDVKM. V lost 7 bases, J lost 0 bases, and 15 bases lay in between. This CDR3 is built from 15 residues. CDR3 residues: CASTLGGSVNTEAFF. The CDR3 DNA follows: TGTGCCAGCACCTTAGGGGGATCTGTGAACACTGAAGCTTTCTTT.

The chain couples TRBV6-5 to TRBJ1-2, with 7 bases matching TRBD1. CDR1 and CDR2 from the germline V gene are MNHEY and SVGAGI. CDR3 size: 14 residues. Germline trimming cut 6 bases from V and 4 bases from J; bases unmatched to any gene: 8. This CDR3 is CASRRGGDIYGYTF. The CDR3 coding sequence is TGTGCCAGCAGACGAGGGGGCGACATCTATGGCTACACCTTC.

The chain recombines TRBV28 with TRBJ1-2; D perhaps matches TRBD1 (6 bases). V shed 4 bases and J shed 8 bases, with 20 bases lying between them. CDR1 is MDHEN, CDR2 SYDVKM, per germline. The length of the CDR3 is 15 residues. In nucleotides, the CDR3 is TGTGCCAGCAGTTACACCTCAGGGGCACCAGGGGGCTACACCTTC. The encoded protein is CASSYTSGAPGGYTF.

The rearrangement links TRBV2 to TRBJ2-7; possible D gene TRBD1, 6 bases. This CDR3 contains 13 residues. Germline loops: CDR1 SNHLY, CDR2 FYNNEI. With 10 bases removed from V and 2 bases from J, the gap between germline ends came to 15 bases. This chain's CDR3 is CAIIQGITYEQYF. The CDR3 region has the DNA TGTGCCATCATCCAGGGGATAACCTACGAGCAGTACTTC. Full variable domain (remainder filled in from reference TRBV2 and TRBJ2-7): EPEVTQTPSHQVTQMGQEVILRCVPISNHLYFYWYRQILGQKVEFLVSFYNNEISEKSEIFDDQFSVERPDGSNFTLKIRSTKLEDSAMYFCAIIQGITYEQYFGPGTRLTVT.

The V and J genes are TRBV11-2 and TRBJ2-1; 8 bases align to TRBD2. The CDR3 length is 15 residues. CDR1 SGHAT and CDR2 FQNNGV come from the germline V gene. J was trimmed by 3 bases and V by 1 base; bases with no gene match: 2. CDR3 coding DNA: TGTGCCAGCAGCTTAGGTACTAGCGGCTACAATGAGCAGTTCTTC. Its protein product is CASSLGTSGYNEQFF.

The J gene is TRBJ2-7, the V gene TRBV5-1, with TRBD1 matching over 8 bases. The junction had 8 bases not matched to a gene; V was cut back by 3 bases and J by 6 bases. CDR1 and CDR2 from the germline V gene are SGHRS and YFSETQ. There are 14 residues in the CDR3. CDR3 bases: TGCGCCAGCAGCTATTCGACAGGGGCCTCCGAGCAGTACGTC. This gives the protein CASSYSTGASEQYV.

The CDR3 DNA reads TGTGCCAGCAGTGTCGACAGGGGTTACGAGCAGTACTTC. Encoded protein: CASSVDRGYEQYF. The V gene is TRBV28, the J gene TRBJ2-7; TRBD1 matches at 8 bases. CDR1 is MDHEN and CDR2 is SYDVKM in the germline V gene. Trimming took 5 bases from V and 4 from J; bases not matched to a gene: 4. There are 13 residues in the CDR3.

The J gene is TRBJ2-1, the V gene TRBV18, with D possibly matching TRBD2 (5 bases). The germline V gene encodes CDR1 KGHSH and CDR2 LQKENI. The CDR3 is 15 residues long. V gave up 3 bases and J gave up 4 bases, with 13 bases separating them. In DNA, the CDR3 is TGTGCCAGCTCACCCGAGGGTACCCGATACAATGAGCAGTTCTTC. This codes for CASSPEGTRYNEQFF.

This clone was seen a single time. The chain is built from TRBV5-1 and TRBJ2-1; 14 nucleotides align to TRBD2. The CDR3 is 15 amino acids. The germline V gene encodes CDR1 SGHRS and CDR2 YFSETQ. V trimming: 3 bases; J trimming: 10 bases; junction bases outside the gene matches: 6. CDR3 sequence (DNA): TGCGCCAGCAGCTCGGGACTAGCGGGGGCCGGGGAGCAGTTCTTC. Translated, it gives CASSSGLAGAGEQFF.